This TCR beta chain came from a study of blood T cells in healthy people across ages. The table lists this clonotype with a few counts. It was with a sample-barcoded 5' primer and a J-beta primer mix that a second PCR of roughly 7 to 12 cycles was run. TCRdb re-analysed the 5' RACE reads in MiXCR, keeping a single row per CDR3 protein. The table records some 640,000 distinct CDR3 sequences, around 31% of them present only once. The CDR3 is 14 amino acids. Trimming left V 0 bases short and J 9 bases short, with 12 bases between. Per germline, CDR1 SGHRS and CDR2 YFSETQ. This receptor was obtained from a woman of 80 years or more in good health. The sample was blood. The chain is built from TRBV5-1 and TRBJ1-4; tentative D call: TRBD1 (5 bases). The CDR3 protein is CASSLDGTPKKLFF. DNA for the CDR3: TGCGCCAGCAGCTTGGACGGGACCCCTAAAAAACTGTTTTTT.